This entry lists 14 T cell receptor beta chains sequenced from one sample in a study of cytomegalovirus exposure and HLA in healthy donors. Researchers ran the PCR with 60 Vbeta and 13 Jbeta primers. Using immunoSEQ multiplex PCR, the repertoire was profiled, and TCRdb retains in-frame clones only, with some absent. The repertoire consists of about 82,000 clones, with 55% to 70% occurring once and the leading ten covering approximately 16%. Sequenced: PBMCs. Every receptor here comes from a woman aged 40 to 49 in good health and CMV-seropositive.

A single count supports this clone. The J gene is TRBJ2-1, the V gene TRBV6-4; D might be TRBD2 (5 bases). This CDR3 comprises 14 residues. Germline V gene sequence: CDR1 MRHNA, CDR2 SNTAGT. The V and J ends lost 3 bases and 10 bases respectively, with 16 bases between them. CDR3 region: CASSELWGESEQFF. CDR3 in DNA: TGTGCCAGCAGTGAATTGTGGGGAGAGTCAGAGCAGTTCTTC.

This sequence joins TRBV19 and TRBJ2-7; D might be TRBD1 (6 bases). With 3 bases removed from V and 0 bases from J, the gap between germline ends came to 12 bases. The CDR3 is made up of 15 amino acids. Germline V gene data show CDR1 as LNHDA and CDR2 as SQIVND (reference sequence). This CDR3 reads CASSMGDRSSYEQYF. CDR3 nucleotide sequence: TGTGCCAGTAGTATGGGAGACAGGAGCTCCTACGAGCAGTACTTC.

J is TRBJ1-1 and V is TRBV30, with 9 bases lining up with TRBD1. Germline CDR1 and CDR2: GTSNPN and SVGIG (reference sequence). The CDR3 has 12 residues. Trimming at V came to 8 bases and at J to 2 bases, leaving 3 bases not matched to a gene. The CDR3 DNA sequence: TGTGCCCGGGGACAGGGAAACACTGAAGCTTTCTTT. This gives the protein CARGQGNTEAFF.

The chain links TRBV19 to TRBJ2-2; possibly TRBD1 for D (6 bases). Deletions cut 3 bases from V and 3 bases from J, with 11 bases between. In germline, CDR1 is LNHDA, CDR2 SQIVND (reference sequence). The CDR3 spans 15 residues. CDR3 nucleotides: TGTGCCAGTAGTATCTCACAGGGCTACACCGGGGAGCTGTTTTTT. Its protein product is CASSISQGYTGELFF.

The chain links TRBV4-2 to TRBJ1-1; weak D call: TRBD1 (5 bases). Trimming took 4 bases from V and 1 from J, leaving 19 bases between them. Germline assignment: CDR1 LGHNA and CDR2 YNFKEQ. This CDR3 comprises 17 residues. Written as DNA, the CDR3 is TGTGCCAGCAGCCCCGCCGTAGCCAGGGTGAAGAACACTGAAGCTTTCTTT. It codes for CASSPAVARVKNTEAFF.

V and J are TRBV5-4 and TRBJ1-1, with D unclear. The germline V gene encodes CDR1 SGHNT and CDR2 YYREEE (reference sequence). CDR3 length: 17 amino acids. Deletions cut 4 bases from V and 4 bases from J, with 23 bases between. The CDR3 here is CASSQSPDASSGTEAFF. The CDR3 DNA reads TGTGCCAGCAGCCAATCCCCAGACGCCTCGTCGGGCACTGAAGCTTTCTTT.

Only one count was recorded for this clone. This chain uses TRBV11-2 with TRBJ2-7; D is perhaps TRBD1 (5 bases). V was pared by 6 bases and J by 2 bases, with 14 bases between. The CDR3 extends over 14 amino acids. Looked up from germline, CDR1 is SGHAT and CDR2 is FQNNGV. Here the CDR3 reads CASSTGPTAYEQYF. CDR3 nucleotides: TGTGCCAGCAGTACTGGACCGACAGCCTACGAGCAGTACTTC.

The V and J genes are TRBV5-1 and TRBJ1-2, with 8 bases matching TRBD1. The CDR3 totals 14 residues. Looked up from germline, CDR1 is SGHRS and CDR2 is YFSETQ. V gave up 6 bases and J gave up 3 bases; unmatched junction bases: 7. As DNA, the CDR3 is TGCGCCAGCACCGCAGGGGGCGCCGACTATGGCTACACCTTC. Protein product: CASTAGGADYGYTF.

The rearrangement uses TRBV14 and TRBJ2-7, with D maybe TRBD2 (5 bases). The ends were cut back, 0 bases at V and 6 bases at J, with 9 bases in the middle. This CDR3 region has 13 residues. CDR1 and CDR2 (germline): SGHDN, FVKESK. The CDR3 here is CASSQDLEVEQYF. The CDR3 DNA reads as TGTGCCAGCAGCCAAGATCTGGAGGTCGAGCAGTACTTC.

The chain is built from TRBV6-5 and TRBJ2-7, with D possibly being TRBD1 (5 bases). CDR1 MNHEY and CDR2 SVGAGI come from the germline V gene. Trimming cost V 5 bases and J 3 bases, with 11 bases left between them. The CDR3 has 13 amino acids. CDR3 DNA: TGTGCCAGCAGTCAGGGCTACCTCTACGAGCAGTACTTC. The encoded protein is CASSQGYLYEQYF.

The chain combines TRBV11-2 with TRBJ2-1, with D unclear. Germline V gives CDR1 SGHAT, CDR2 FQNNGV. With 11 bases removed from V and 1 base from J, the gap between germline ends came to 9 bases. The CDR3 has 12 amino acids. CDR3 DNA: TGTGCCGGCTCCAGATCCTACAATGAGCAGTTCTTC. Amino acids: CAGSRSYNEQFF.

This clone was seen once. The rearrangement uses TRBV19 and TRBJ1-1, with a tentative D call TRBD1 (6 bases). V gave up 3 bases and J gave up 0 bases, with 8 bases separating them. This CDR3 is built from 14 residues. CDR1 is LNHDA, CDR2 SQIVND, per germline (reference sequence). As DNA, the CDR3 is TGTGCCAGTAGTATGGACAGCATGAACACTGAAGCTTTCTTT. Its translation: CASSMDSMNTEAFF.

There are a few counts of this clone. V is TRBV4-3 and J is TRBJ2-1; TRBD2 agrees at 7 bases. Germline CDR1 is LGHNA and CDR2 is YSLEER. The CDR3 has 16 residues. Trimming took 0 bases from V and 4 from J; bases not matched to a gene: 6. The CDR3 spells CASSQDHGAGYNEQFF. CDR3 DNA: TGCGCCAGCAGCCAAGATCATGGAGCGGGATACAATGAGCAGTTCTTC.

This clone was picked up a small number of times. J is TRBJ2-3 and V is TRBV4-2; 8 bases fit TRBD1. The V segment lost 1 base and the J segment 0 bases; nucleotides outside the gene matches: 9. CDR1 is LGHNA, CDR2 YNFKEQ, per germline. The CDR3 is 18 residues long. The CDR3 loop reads CASSQAFTGGLSTDTQYF. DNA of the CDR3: TGTGCCAGCAGCCAAGCTTTCACAGGGGGGCTTAGCACAGATACGCAGTATTTT.